These T cell receptor beta chains were read from a single sample in a study of T cell repertoires in cytomegalovirus infection. Their specific antigens are unknown. TCRdb reprocessed the reads with MiXCR, giving one entry per CDR3 protein. The table has some 560,000 distinct CDR3 sequences, just under 40% seen once. The source was cultured PBMCs, collected from culture after CMV antigen stimulation. These receptors were taken from a human donor in good health (CMV status not recorded). Some clones in this sample may be carry-over from other donors' samples. The CDR3 runs from the conserved cysteine through the conserved F or W. A D gene is named only where the DNA matches it firmly. Some rows mark clone size as missing; the rest say once, few, many or name a class of expanded clone.

J	size	D	V	DNA	CDR3
TRBJ1-6	few	-	TRBV27	TGTGCCAGCAGAACATCCGCATATAATTCACCCCTCCACTTT	CASRTSAYNSPLHF
TRBJ1-5	few	-	TRBV7-8	TGTGCCAGCAGCTTAGAGCCGGGGCTTCAGCCCCAGCATTTT	CASSLEPGLQPQHF
TRBJ1-2	-	-	TRBV6-5	TGTGCCAGCAGTGCCCGGGCTTACTATGGCTACACCTTC	CASSARAYYGYTF
TRBJ1-5	-	-	TRBV20-1	TGCAGTGCTAGGGGGGTTGGGTCTGGGGAGCCCCAGCATTTT	CSARGVGSGEPQHF
TRBJ2-7	-	-	TRBV5-4	TGTGCCAGCAGCTTGGGTCCTGCGCTCGAGCAGTACTTC	CASSLGPALEQYF
TRBJ1-3	-	-	TRBV5-1	TGCGCCAGCAGAGAAACAGGGTCTGCCGCTGGAAACACCATATATTTT	CASRETGSAAGNTIYF
TRBJ2-1	few	TRBD2	TRBV6-6	TGTGCCAGCAGTTACTCGACGTACGCGGGGGGGCGGACCTACAATGAGCAGTTCTTC	CASSYSTYAGGRTYNEQFF
TRBJ1-5	-	-	TRBV20-1	TGCAGTGCTAGAGACAGGGCCGATCAGCCCCAGCATTTT	CSARDRADQPQHF
TRBJ2-1	once	TRBD2	TRBV2	TGTGCCAGCGGGCGGGGGACCGGGACTAGGGTTTCTGAGCAGTTCTTC	CASGRGTGTRVSEQFF
TRBJ1-3	-	TRBD1	TRBV18	TGTGCCAGCTCGCCTGTGGACAGGGCGTCTGGAAACACCATATATTTT	CASSPVDRASGNTIYF
TRBJ2-2	-	-	TRBV19	TGTGCCAGTAGAGGAGGGTCCGGGGAGCTGTTTTTT	CASRGGSGELFF
TRBJ2-7	-	TRBD1	TRBV12-3/TRBV12-4	TGTGCCAGCAGTTACAATACAGGGGATCCACAGTACTTC	CASSYNTGDPQYF
TRBJ2-7	-	-	TRBV10-3	TGTGCCATCAGTGATATAAAATACGAGCAGTACTTC	CAISDIKYEQYF
TRBJ1-5	-	-	TRBV6-7	TGTGCCAGCAGTTACTCCGCTAAGGGACGAAGAAACAATCAGCCCCAGCATTTT	CASSYSAKGRRNNQPQHF
TRBJ2-5	-	-	TRBV28	TGTGCCAGCAGTCCACGAGGGGAAGAAGAGACCCAGTACTTC	CASSPRGEEETQYF
TRBJ1-1	once	-	TRBV6-8	TGTGCCACCCACCCCAGGGGTGACACTGAAGCTTTCTTT	CATHPRGDTEAFF
TRBJ2-7	-	TRBD1	TRBV19	TGTGCCAGTAGATCGGTCGGGACAGCGACCTACGAGCAGTACTTC	CASRSVGTATYEQYF
TRBJ2-7	few	TRBD2	TRBV5-4	TGTGCCAGCAGCTTGGGGGGGGGGGGGAGATCCTACGAGCAGTACTTC	CASSLGGGGRSYEQYF
TRBJ2-7	-	TRBD1	TRBV5-1	TGCGCCAGCAGCTTCCTGGGCGGGACAGGGGGCGAGCAGTACTTC	CASSFLGGTGGEQYF
TRBJ2-1	few	-	TRBV27	TGTGCCAGCAGTTCGTCGGGAAGGGCTCCCAATGAGCAGTTCTTC	CASSSSGRAPNEQFF
TRBJ2-1	-	-	TRBV5-6	TGTGCCAGCAGCTTGGTCGTTAGCGGCTACAATGAGCAGTTCTTC	CASSLVVSGYNEQFF
TRBJ1-1	-	-	TRBV7-2	TGTGCCAGCAGCTTAATGGTATCTGCGGCTTTCTTT	CASSLMVSAAFF
TRBJ1-2	-	-	TRBV4-1	TGCGCCAGCAGCCAAGATCCATCGCGGCAGATCGATGGCTACACCTTC	CASSQDPSRQIDGYTF
TRBJ2-2	-	TRBD2	TRBV20-1	TGCAGTGCTAGCCGCCCGGGCGGGGGGTCCACCGGGGAGCTGTTTTTT	CSASRPGGGSTGELFF
TRBJ2-5	-	-	TRBV12-3/TRBV12-4	TGTGCCAGCAGTCCCACCCAGGGTGAGGAGACCCAGTACTTC	CASSPTQGEETQYF
TRBJ2-1	-	TRBD2	TRBV5-1	TGCGCCAGCTACGGGGGGGCCGGTAGAAATGAGCAGTTCTTC	CASYGGAGRNEQFF
TRBJ2-1	-	TRBD1	TRBV7-2	TGTGCCAGCAGCTTAGTGCGACAGGGGTTGTACAATGAGCAGTTCTTC	CASSLVRQGLYNEQFF
TRBJ2-4	-	-	TRBV15	TGTGCCACCATGAAAGACGGGACCAAAAACATTCAGTACTTC	CATMKDGTKNIQYF
TRBJ1-2	-	-	TRBV7-2	TGTGCTTCGAAGGGCAGATCGTCGTATGGCTACACCTTC	CASKGRSSYGYTF
TRBJ2-4	-	-	TRBV5-5	TGTGCCAGCACCTCACTGAGGTGGAGGCCGGACCTAGCCAAAAACATTCAGTACTTC	CASTSLRWRPDLAKNIQYF
TRBJ2-7	-	TRBD1	TRBV5-5	TGTGCCAGCACTCACGGGGACAGGGGCCACGAGCAGTACTTC	CASTHGDRGHEQYF
TRBJ1-2	few	-	TRBV19	TGTGCCAGTAGTGACCCCACAAACTATGGCTACACCTTC	CASSDPTNYGYTF
TRBJ2-7	-	-	TRBV5-1	TGCGCCAGCAGCTCCGACGGACAGTACTCCTACGAGCAGTACTTC	CASSSDGQYSYEQYF
TRBJ1-6	-	TRBD1	TRBV5-1	TGCGCCAGCAGCTTGGGGACAGGGGTGAGTTCACCCCTCCACTTT	CASSLGTGVSSPLHF
TRBJ2-5	-	TRBD1	TRBV7-2	TGTGCCAGCAGCTCACAGGGGGCGGGAGAGACCCAGTACTTC	CASSSQGAGETQYF
TRBJ2-1	-	TRBD1	TRBV12-5	TGTGCTAGTGGGACAGGGGTACGCAATGAGCAGTTCTTC	CASGTGVRNEQFF
TRBJ2-2	-	-	TRBV27	TGTGCCAGCACTTGGGGGCAGAACACCGGGGAGCTGTTTTTT	CASTWGQNTGELFF
TRBJ2-7	-	TRBD2	TRBV5-1	TGCGCCAGCAGCTGGCCCGGGGAGGGCTCCGATATCTACGAGCAGTACTTC	CASSWPGEGSDIYEQYF
TRBJ2-7	once	TRBD2	TRBV6-2/TRBV6-3	TGTGCCAGCAGTTACTCGACTGGGACTAGCGGGAGTTACGAGCAGTACTTC	CASSYSTGTSGSYEQYF
TRBJ2-1	-	-	TRBV20-1	TGCAGTGCCCCACTGGGGGGTGGGGAAGGTGAGCAGTTCTTC	CSAPLGGGEGEQFF
TRBJ1-1	-	TRBD1	TRBV2	TGTGCCAGCAGCGCTATGACAGGGGGTATCGCTGAAGCTTTCTTT	CASSAMTGGIAEAFF